This T cell receptor beta chain was captured in a study of blood T cell repertoires in COVID-19. Turning to the study itself: Donors in the United States, Italy and Spain gave samples during acute or convalescent COVID-19. T cells, B-cell-depleted T cells, or PBMCs provided the cDNA or gDNA that served as material.

Per germline, CDR1 PRHDT and CDR2 FYEKMQ (reference sequence). This CDR3 comprises 14 residues. Trimming took 0 bases from V and 1 from J, leaving 6 bases between them. With regard to this clone: This specimen includes other DNA sequences encoding the same CDR3.

In the authors' workflow: Counts of nucleated cells, estimated from reference gene primer amplification, were obtained. Produced via immunoSEQ multiplex PCR; TCRdb's table is partial and in-frame only. V and J calls and clone size are given by that table; D and trimming were obtained from the DNA. The sample carries 200,000 or so clones, 80% recorded once. Source material: peripheral blood. This TCR derives from a human donor in a cohort sampled during active COVID-19. The gene calls are TRBV13 and TRBJ1-1; D is perhaps TRBD1 (6 bases). The CDR3 DNA sequence: TGTGCCAGCAGCTTAGGACAGGGGAACACTGAAGCTTTCTTT. Amino acids: CASSLGQGNTEAFF.